This T cell receptor (beta chain) is drawn from a study of cytomegalovirus exposure and HLA in healthy donors. The CDR3 spans 16 residues. V lost 6 bases and J lost 0, with 12 bases in between. Germline CDR1 reads WSHSY; CDR2 reads SAAADI. Study findings and constraints: Rare TCR sequences dominated, though some public TCRs recurred in many donors.

About this clone: Its specificity is unknown.

Primers for the PCR totalled 60 Vbeta and 13 Jbeta. Here immunoSEQ multiplex PCR was the method, and the copy in TCRdb shows in-frame clones only, minus some. The sample holds 35,000 to 50,000 clones. This TCR was recovered from a woman aged 25 to 39 in good health and CMV-seropositive. What was sequenced was PBMCs. The V call is TRBV10-2, the J call TRBJ1-6, with D maybe TRBD1 (6 bases). CDR3 nucleotides: TGCGCCAGCAGGCAAGACAGGAGCTCCTATAATTCACCCCTCCACTTT. Protein sequence: CASRQDRSSYNSPLHF.